The 21 T cell receptor beta chains reported below all come from one sample, sequenced in a study of blood T cell repertoires in COVID-19. The assay was immunoSEQ multiplex PCR, and TCRdb's table has in-frame clones only and misses some. The data contain 150,000 to 200,000 clones, around 73% of them seen just once; the ten biggest clones take up around 15%. The sequenced sample consisted of PBMCs or T cells enriched from blood (not recorded which). The receptors come from a woman aged 45-65 years who had recovered from COVID-19.

The table lists this clone with a few counts. The genes are TRBV4-2 and TRBJ1-4; TRBD1 matches at 12 bases. Germline-derived CDR1 and CDR2 are LGHNA and YNFKEQ. V gave up 0 bases and J gave up 4 bases; unmatched junction bases: 18. The CDR3 length is 22 residues. The CDR3: CASSQDRPGTGGISGVNEKLFF. Here the CDR3 DNA reads TGTGCCAGCAGCCAAGACCGTCCCGGGACAGGGGGCATCAGCGGGGTTAATGAAAAACTGTTTTTT.

The V call is TRBV28, the J call TRBJ2-1, with D possibly TRBD1 on 6 matching bases. Trimming pared 6 bases from V and 7 bases from J, leaving 10 bases between. From germline, CDR1 is MDHEN and CDR2 SYDVKM. CDR3 size: 12 residues. The CDR3, as DNA: TGTGCCAGCAGAACCACAGGGAATGAGCAGTTCTTC. Protein sequence: CASRTTGNEQFF.

This clone came up once. The V and J genes are TRBV14 and TRBJ1-1, with a possible D match to TRBD1 (5 bases). Trimming left V 6 bases short and J 5 bases short, with 13 bases between. From germline, CDR1 is SGHDN and CDR2 FVKESK. This CDR3 has 13 residues. The CDR3 loop is CASRQQGRTEAFF. Written as DNA, the CDR3 is TGTGCCAGCAGACAGCAGGGTAGGACTGAAGCTTTCTTT.

The chain has TRBV28 and TRBJ1-3, with 7 bases lining up with TRBD1. This CDR3 comprises 14 residues. Germline V gene data show CDR1 as MDHEN and CDR2 as SYDVKM. The ends lost 5 bases at V and 1 base at J; junction bases unmatched: 2. For the CDR3, the DNA is TGTGCCAGCAGTGCAGGGGGATCTGGAAACACCATATATTTT. It yields the protein CASSAGGSGNTIYF.

This chain uses TRBV19 with TRBJ2-2; maybe TRBD2 (6 bases). The V gene lost 5 bases and the J gene lost 7 bases, with 17 bases spanning the gap. The germline gives CDR1 LNHDA, CDR2 SQIVND (reference sequence). The CDR3 is made up of 15 amino acids. CDR3 bases: TGTGCCAGTAGTCCCCTCGGGGGTATGGACGGGGAGCTGTTTTTT. Its translation is CASSPLGGMDGELFF.

This clone was seen once. The rearrangement links TRBV9 to TRBJ1-5; D may be TRBD1 (5 bases). This CDR3 comprises 16 residues. From germline, CDR1 is SGDLS and CDR2 YYNGEE. V was shortened by 0 bases and J by 5 bases, with 15 bases between the two germline ends. DNA of the CDR3: TGTGCCAGCAGCGTAGACGACGGGACTAATTATCAGCCCCAGCATTTT. Amino acids: CASSVDDGTNYQPQHF. The whole variable domain, remainder taken from reference TRBV9 and TRBJ1-5, is DSGVTQTPKHLITATGQRVTLRCSPRSGDLSVYWYQQSLDQGLQFLIQYYNGEERAKGNILERFSAQQFPDLHSELNLSSLELGDSALYFCASSVDDGTNYQPQHFGDGTRLSIL.

The genes are TRBV5-1 and TRBJ2-5, with D hard to call. V was clipped by 4 bases and J by 3 bases, with 10 bases between them. CDR1 is SGHRS and CDR2 is YFSETQ in the germline V gene. The CDR3 runs 13 residues. CDR3 region: CASSALAEETQYF. As DNA, the CDR3 is TGCGCCAGCAGCGCCTTAGCAGAAGAGACCCAGTACTTC.

The chain combines TRBV28 with TRBJ2-3; the D gene is possibly TRBD2 (5 bases). The V gene lost 1 base and the J gene lost 3 bases, with 8 bases spanning the gap. This CDR3 is 14 amino acids long. Germline CDR1 is MDHEN and CDR2 is SYDVKM. CDR3 loop: CASSLLGGTDTQYF. DNA for the CDR3: TGTGCCAGCAGTTTATTGGGCGGGACAGATACGCAGTATTTT. The whole variable domain, filled in from reference TRBV28 and TRBJ2-3, reads DVKVTQSSRYLVKRTGEKVFLECVQDMDHENMFWYRQDPGLGLRLIYFSYDVKMKEKGDIPEGYSVSREKKERFSLILESASTNQTSMYLCASSLLGGTDTQYFGPGTRLTVL.

The chain joins TRBV28 to TRBJ2-5; 11 bases line up with TRBD1. Germline trimming cut 5 bases from V and 5 bases from J; bases unmatched to any gene: 7. The length of the CDR3 is 15 residues. Germline CDR1 is MDHEN and CDR2 is SYDVKM. In nucleotides, the CDR3 is TGTGCCAGCAGTCCGGACAGGGGGCTTCGGGAGACCCAGTACTTC. This encodes CASSPDRGLRETQYF. Supplemented by reference TRBV28 and TRBJ2-5, the full variable domain reads DVKVTQSSRYLVKRTGEKVFLECVQDMDHENMFWYRQDPGLGLRLIYFSYDVKMKEKGDIPEGYSVSREKKERFSLILESASTNQTSMYLCASSPDRGLRETQYFGPGTRLLVL.

This chain joins TRBV6-5 and TRBJ1-4; 8 bases match TRBD1. Germline V lookup: CDR1 MNHEY, CDR2 SVGAGI. This CDR3 comprises 13 residues. With V trimmed by 8 bases and J by 4 bases, 3 bases remained unmatched. In DNA, the CDR3 is TGTGCCAGCGCGACAGGGGATAATGAAAAACTGTTTTTT. Its protein product is CASATGDNEKLFF.

This clone was counted a few times. V and J are TRBV19 and TRBJ1-2; 7 nucleotides agree with TRBD1. J was trimmed by 4 bases and V by 6 bases; bases with no gene match: 8. CDR1 LNHDA and CDR2 SQIVND come from the germline V gene (reference sequence). CDR3 size: 14 residues. This CDR3 is CASRLQQGPYGYTF. CDR3 nucleotides: TGTGCCAGTAGATTGCAACAGGGGCCCTATGGCTACACCTTC.

V gene TRBV18 combines with J gene TRBJ1-4, with 9 bases lining up with TRBD1. Unmatched junction bases numbered 10, after V lost 2 bases and J lost 6 bases. Germline V gene lookup returns CDR1 KGHSH and CDR2 LQKENI. CDR3 length: 17 residues. This chain's CDR3 is CASSPRSQGARDEKLFF. The CDR3 DNA follows: TGTGCCAGCTCACCAAGGTCACAGGGGGCAAGAGATGAAAAACTGTTTTTT.

This clone came up once. The V gene is TRBV21-1, the J gene TRBJ1-2; TRBD1 reflects the table's D call only, with no check against the DNA. TRBV21-1 is a recognized pseudogene. The length of the CDR3 is 17 residues. This chain's CDR3 is CASSRPGTGGFCYGYTF. DNA of the CDR3: TGTGCCAGCAGCAGACCCGGGACAGGGGGTTTTTGCTATGGCTACACCTTC.

The chain has TRBV9 and TRBJ2-3; a possible D gene is TRBD2 (5 bases). With 4 bases removed from V and 4 bases from J, the gap between germline ends came to 10 bases. CDR1 and CDR2 from the germline V gene are SGDLS and YYNGEE. CDR3 length: 13 residues. The CDR3 nucleotides are TGTGCCAGCAGCCCGGGGTCGGCAGATACGCAGTATTTT. Translating gives CASSPGSADTQYF.

The chain is built from TRBV28 and TRBJ2-3; 9 bases align to TRBD1. Germline CDR1 MDHEN, CDR2 SYDVKM. The length of the CDR3 is 15 residues. V was pared by 3 bases and J by 9 bases, with 10 bases of the junction left unmatched. The CDR3 DNA sequence: TGTGCCAGCAGTTTCCGGGACAGGGTAACGGGGACGCAGTATTTT. This encodes CASSFRDRVTGTQYF.

This CDR3 is CAWSVGGSGSDTQYF. CDR3 sequence (DNA): TGTGCCTGGAGTGTCGGCGGGAGCGGGTCAGATACGCAGTATTTT. V is TRBV30 and J is TRBJ2-3, with 7 nucleotides matching TRBD2. Germline lookup yields CDR1 GTSNPN and CDR2 SVGIG (reference sequence). Trimming removed 0 bases from V and 4 bases from J; junction bases left unmatched: 7. This CDR3 has 15 residues. The complete variable domain, with remaining parts taken from reference TRBV30 and TRBJ2-3, reads SQTIHQWPATLVQPVGSPLSLECTVEGTSNPNLYWYRQAAGRGLQLLFYSVGIGQISSEVPQNLSASRPQDRQFILSSKKLLLSDSGFYLCAWSVGGSGSDTQYFGPGTRLTVL.

V and J are TRBV6-4 and TRBJ2-1, with no clear D. CDR3 size: 15 residues. Trimming took off 2 bases at V and 7 bases at J, with 15 bases between the two ends. CDR1 and CDR2 from the germline V gene are MRHNA and SNTAGT. The CDR3 sequence is CASSDPGSVRNEQFF. The CDR3 coding sequence is TGTGCCAGCAGTGACCCCGGCAGCGTACGGAATGAGCAGTTCTTC.

This clone was counted between two and nine times. The chain joins TRBV25-1 to TRBJ1-4; TRBD1 might be the D (6 bases). The CDR3 is 13 residues long. The germline V gene has CDR1 MGHDK and CDR2 SYGVNS. With 11 bases removed from V and 6 bases from J, the gap between germline ends came to 16 bases. CDR3 DNA: TGTGCCCCCGTTATAGAGGGGGATGAAAAACTGTTTTTT. Translating it yields CAPVIEGDEKLFF.

This chain joins TRBV7-7 and TRBJ2-1, with 9 nucleotides matching TRBD1. V shed 5 bases and J 5 bases; nucleotides not matched to a gene: 7. This CDR3 contains 15 residues. Germline loops: CDR1 SSHAT, CDR2 FNYEAQ (reference sequence). This CDR3 is CASSLTGTGNNEQFF. CDR3 sequence (DNA): TGTGCCAGCAGCCTAACGGGGACAGGGAACAATGAGCAGTTCTTC. Complete variable domain (other parts from reference TRBV7-7 and TRBJ2-1): GAGVSQSPRYKVTKRGQDVTLRCDPISSHATLYWYQQALGQGPEFLTYFNYEAQPDKSGLPSDRFSAERPEGSISTLTIQRTEQRDSAMYRCASSLTGTGNNEQFFGPGTRLTVL.

This chain connects TRBV18 to TRBJ1-5; 8 bases map to TRBD1. V lost 4 bases to trimming and J lost 3 bases; unmatched junction nucleotides: 2. Germline CDR1 reads KGHSH; CDR2 reads LQKENI. The CDR3 contains 14 residues. The CDR3: CASSQDRVNQPQHF. The CDR3 DNA is TGTGCCAGCTCACAGGACAGGGTCAATCAGCCCCAGCATTTT.

The rearrangement uses TRBV6-4 and TRBJ2-2; a possible D gene is TRBD2 (6 bases). The CDR3 is made up of 13 amino acids. CDR1 and CDR2 (germline): MRHNA, SNTAGT. Trimming took off 2 bases at V and 5 bases at J, with 6 bases between the two ends. As DNA, the CDR3 is TGTGCCAGCAGTGACCGGGGGACCGGGGAGCTGTTTTTT. Protein: CASSDRGTGELFF.